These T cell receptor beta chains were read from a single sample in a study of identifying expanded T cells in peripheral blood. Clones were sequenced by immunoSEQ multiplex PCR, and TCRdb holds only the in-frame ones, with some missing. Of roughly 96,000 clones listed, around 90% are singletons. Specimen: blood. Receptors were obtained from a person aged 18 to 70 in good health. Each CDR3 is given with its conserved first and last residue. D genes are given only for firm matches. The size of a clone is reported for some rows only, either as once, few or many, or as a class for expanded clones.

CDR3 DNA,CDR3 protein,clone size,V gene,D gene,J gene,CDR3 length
TGTGCCAGTAGTCCCGGGGCCCGATTCGAGCAGTACTTC,CASSPGARFEQYF,-,TRBV19,-,TRBJ2-7,13
TGTGCCAGCAGCTCAGGACAGGGTAACTATGGCTACACCTTC,CASSSGQGNYGYTF,-,TRBV5-6,TRBD1,TRBJ1-2,14
TGTGCCAGCAGCTCGAGGGACATAAATCAGCCCCAGCATTTT,CASSSRDINQPQHF,-,TRBV7-2,-,TRBJ1-5,14
TGTGCCAGCAGCTTAAGAGTCACGGGGGGCGGGTTCTTTGGCTACACCTTC,CASSLRVTGGGFFGYTF,-,TRBV7-8,-,TRBJ1-2,17
TGTGCCAGCAGTGCAAGCGGGTTTTCGTATGGAAACACCATATATTTT,CASSASGFSYGNTIYF,-,TRBV6-1,-,TRBJ1-3,16
TGCGCCAGCAGCCAAGAGAGTACAGGGGTTTTTGGAAACACCATATATTTT,CASSQESTGVFGNTIYF,-,TRBV4-3,TRBD1,TRBJ1-3,17
TGTGCCAGTAGTCATGGGATAGCGGGAGCCTACGAGCAGTACTTC,CASSHGIAGAYEQYF,-,TRBV19,TRBD2,TRBJ2-7,15
TGTGCCAGCAGCTTAGCCCTTAGCAATCAGCCCCAGCATTTT,CASSLALSNQPQHF,-,TRBV11-3,-,TRBJ1-5,14
TGTGCCAGCTCACCACCGGGACGGGACTATGGCTACACCTTC,CASSPPGRDYGYTF,once,TRBV18,-,TRBJ1-2,14
TGTGCCAGCAGCACGCACACAGATACGCAGTATTTT,CASSTHTDTQYF,-,TRBV7-9,-,TRBJ2-3,12
TGTGCCATCAGTGAGTCAGGTTCTAACTATGGCTACACCTTC,CAISESGSNYGYTF,-,TRBV10-3,-,TRBJ1-2,14
TGTGCCAGTAGTTTCCAGTTCAGCTCCTACGAGCAGTACTTC,CASSFQFSSYEQYF,-,TRBV19,-,TRBJ2-7,14
TGCGCCAGCAGCCAATGGACTAACAATGAGCAGTTCTTC,CASSQWTNNEQFF,-,TRBV4-1,-,TRBJ2-1,13
TGTGCCAGTAGTTCTCCGGGGCCCCAGCATTTT,CASSSPGPQHF,few,TRBV19,-,TRBJ1-5,11
TGTGCCAGCAGTTTAAACAGAGGGTCATACGAGCAGTACTTC,CASSLNRGSYEQYF,-,TRBV27,-,TRBJ2-7,14
TGTGCCAGCAGCGTTAGCAGGCGGGGAAACACCATATATTTT,CASSVSRRGNTIYF,-,TRBV13,-,TRBJ1-3,14